This TCR beta chain was recovered during a study of CD8 T cell repertoires and HIV-1 epitope variants. Across the study: Twenty-five autologous and known Gag and Nef epitope variant peptides each stimulated T cells separately. Epitopes were three Gag families plus Nef HW9 and YT9. Equal numbers of autologous T cell-negative cells presented antigen to enriched T cells.

The germline gives CDR1 LGHNA, CDR2 YSLEER. Trimming took 0 bases from V and 4 from J, leaving 10 bases between them. CDR3 length: 16 residues. Sequencing of TCR beta CDR3 used immunoSEQ survey depth. Assay: immunoSEQ multiplex PCR; the TCRdb copy retains only in-frame clones and omits some. Of a few thousand clones in the sample, around 60% are singletons; the top ten hold around two fifths. A remark on this clone: Its antigen is unknown.

The receptor comes from a male donor with HIV. The rearrangement links TRBV4-3 to TRBJ2-6; D call uncertain. Sequenced material: cultured CD8+ T cells derived from PBMCs. The CDR3: CASSQDWQAGANVLTF. The CDR3, as DNA: TGCGCCAGCAGCCAAGATTGGCAGGCCGGGGCCAACGTCCTGACTTTC.